Shown below are 4 T cell receptor beta chains from a single sample sequenced in a study of blood T cell repertoires in COVID-19 (TCRdb year 2020). The library came from the immunoSEQ multiplex PCR assay. Drawn from immuneACCESS, this table holds only the in-frame rearrangements with V and J called that TCRdb kept. Clones are partly lost; checked studies trace under half to an unresolved V gene and leave the rest unexplained. The sample contains about 210,000 clones, about nine tenths of them found a single time. The ten largest clones capture roughly 2.3% of the sample. The source material was PBMCs or T cells enriched from blood (not recorded which). The origin of the receptors is a woman aged 40 to 55 with acute COVID-19.

This chain joins TRBV12-3 or TRBV12-4 and TRBJ2-2; D remains ambiguous. CDR3 size: 13 residues. The V end was cut by 0 bases, the J end by 5 bases, with 4 bases between. CDR3 residues: CASSLAPTGELFF. CDR3 bases: TGTGCCAGCAGTTTAGCCCCTACCGGGGAGCTGTTTTTT.

This clone is a singleton in its sample. The gene calls are TRBV6-5 and TRBJ2-3; D might be TRBD1 (5 bases). Germline-derived CDR1 and CDR2 are MNHEY and SVGAGI. V lost 8 bases and J 0 bases, leaving 9 bases between the germline ends. The CDR3 runs 13 residues. CDR3 coding DNA: TGTGCCAGCCGCGACAGTAGCACAGATACGCAGTATTTT. Translation gives CASRDSSTDTQYF.

The chain is built from TRBV5-5 and TRBJ1-1; a possible D gene is TRBD1 (5 bases). V was shortened by 2 bases and J by 0 bases, with 8 bases between the two germline ends. Looked up from germline, CDR1 is SGHKS and CDR2 is YYEKEE (reference sequence). This CDR3 has 14 residues. CDR3 protein: CASSLRQLNTEAFF. The CDR3 region has the DNA TGTGCCAGCAGCTTACGACAGTTGAACACTGAAGCTTTCTTT.

This sequence joins TRBV7-2 and TRBJ2-1, with TRBD2 matching 10 bases. With V trimmed by 5 bases and J by 9 bases, 13 bases remained unmatched. The CDR3 covers 16 residues. Per the germline V gene, CDR1 is SGHTA and CDR2 is FQGNSA. This CDR3 is CASSALTSGMGTEQFF. The CDR3 DNA reads as TGTGCCAGCAGCGCCCTAACTAGCGGGATGGGGACTGAGCAGTTCTTC.